Listed here are 9 T cell receptor beta chains from one sample, sequenced in a study of blood T cell repertoires in COVID-19 (dated by TCRdb to 2018 to 2021). Preparation of the library involved the immunoSEQ multiplex PCR assay. This immuneACCESS table, as held by TCRdb, lists in-frame sequences with V and J called but not all clones. Of the missing ones, under half trace to an unresolved V gene in checked studies; the others have no known cause. The sample table shows approximately 67,000 clones, and around 87% are seen once. 5.2% of the sample belongs to the ten largest clones. Source material: peripheral blood. These receptors all come from a man in his fifties with active COVID-19.

The chain recombines TRBV24-1 with TRBJ2-2; no clear D gene. The germline V gene has CDR1 KGHDR and CDR2 SFDVKD. CDR3 length: 16 residues. V lost 3 bases to trimming and J lost 0 bases, with 10 bases between them. The CDR3 sequence: CATSDAGSANTGELFF. The DNA for the CDR3 is TGTGCCACCAGTGATGCCGGGTCCGCGAACACCGGGGAGCTGTTTTTT.

This chain links TRBV20-1 with TRBJ2-7, with a possible D match to TRBD1 (5 bases). The CDR3 contains 13 residues. CDR1 and CDR2 from the germline V gene are DFQATT and SNEGSKA (reference sequence). Trimming shortened V by 3 bases and J by 3 bases, and 12 bases separated the two germline ends. CDR3 sequence: CSASTGALYEQYF. Written as DNA, the CDR3 is TGCAGTGCTAGTACAGGAGCACTCTACGAGCAGTACTTC.

V usage is TRBV2 and J usage is TRBJ2-1, with TRBD2 matching over 12 bases. Trimming cost V 6 bases and J 7 bases; bases outside gene matches: 7. Germline CDR1 and CDR2: SNHLY and FYNNEI. The CDR3 has 15 amino acids. This chain's CDR3 is CASRETSGSGNEQFF. CDR3 in DNA: TGTGCCAGCAGAGAGACTAGCGGGAGTGGGAATGAGCAGTTCTTC.

CDR3 amino acids: CARTYILAGGTETQYF. The DNA of the CDR3 is TGTGCCAGAACCTACATTCTAGCGGGAGGGACTGAGACCCAGTACTTC. This sequence joins TRBV5-3 and TRBJ2-5; 12 positions agree with TRBD2. TRBV5-3 is classed as an ORF, of uncertain function. The CDR3 is 16 amino acids. V gave up 6 bases and J gave up 5 bases; unmatched junction bases: 11.

Details on this clone: The sample contains more than one DNA sequence encoding this CDR3. The CDR3 coding sequence is TGTGCCAGCAGCTCGGGACAGGGCCCCTACGAGCAGTACTTC. Translating gives CASSSGQGPYEQYF. The chain joins TRBV28 to TRBJ2-7; 9 bases align to TRBD1. CDR3 size: 14 residues. V was pared by 6 bases and J by 2 bases, with 5 bases of the junction left unmatched. The V gene's germline CDR1 is MDHEN and CDR2 SYDVKM.

The rearrangement links TRBV24-1 to TRBJ2-3, with D perhaps matching TRBD2 (5 bases). The CDR3 consists of 14 residues. Germline V lookup: CDR1 KGHDR, CDR2 SFDVKD. Deletions cut 0 bases from V and 5 bases from J, with 8 bases between. CDR3 loop: CATSDLTRGDTQYF. The DNA of the CDR3 is TGTGCCACCAGTGATTTGACTAGAGGAGATACGCAGTATTTT.

V usage is TRBV10-3 and J usage is TRBJ2-3, with D possibly being TRBD1 (5 bases). V lost 0 bases and J 2 bases, leaving 9 bases between the germline ends. The germline V gene has CDR1 ENHRY and CDR2 SYGVKD. This CDR3 contains 15 residues. The CDR3 reads CAISESKGFTDTQYF. CDR3 coding DNA: TGTGCCATCAGTGAGTCGAAGGGGTTCACAGATACGCAGTATTTT.

The chain has TRBV6-2 or TRBV6-3 and TRBJ2-1; 13 bases match TRBD2. CDR3 length: 18 residues. The V segment lost 4 bases and the J segment 4 bases; nucleotides outside the gene matches: 10. The germline CDR1 and CDR2 sequences are MNHEY and SVGEGT. The CDR3 is CASSFRSGTSGVYNEQFF. The CDR3 DNA is TGTGCCAGCAGTTTCCGGAGCGGGACTAGCGGGGTTTACAATGAGCAGTTCTTC.

The CDR3, as DNA: TGCGCCAGCAGCTCCGACAGAGCCGACTATAATTCACCCCTCCACTTT. Its translation is CASSSDRADYNSPLHF. The chain has TRBV5-1 and TRBJ1-6, with D possibly TRBD1 on 5 matching bases. The CDR3 spans 16 residues. Germline CDR1 and CDR2: SGHRS and YFSETQ. Trimming removed 3 bases from V and 3 bases from J, with 13 bases in between.